The table lists the clone carrying this TCR beta chain with many counts. The antigen is not known. Germline values: CDR1 SGHNT, CDR2 YYREEE (reference sequence). The CDR3 runs 15 residues. Trimming cost V 2 bases and J 4 bases, with 10 bases left between them. TCR beta CDR3 regions were amplified from RNA transcripts. The TCR CDR3 first-round RT-PCR relied on the HTBI primer set. MiXCR, run by TCRdb on the multiplex PCR reads, gives a single entry per CDR3 protein. The sample includes approximately 95,000 distinct CDR3 sequences, approximately 42% of them seen just once. Hyperthyroidism patients were newly diagnosed, had disease duration under 2 months, and were aged 18 to 65 years. Used for diagnoses were clinical symptoms, serum thyroxine and TRAb, thyroid ultrasound and orbital computed tomography. This sample is part of a study of T cells in Graves' hyperthyroidism and ophthalmopathy. Points from the study as a whole: Through a model of 13 V-J features, ophthalmopathy was separated from stable hyperthyroidism. Ophthalmopathy got predicted by the model a median roughly 6.4 months before its onset.

This clonotype was obtained from a woman in her thirties with Graves' hyperthyroidism. V gene TRBV5-4 combines with J gene TRBJ2-6; perhaps TRBD1 as D (5 bases). Source material: peripheral blood or thyroid tissue (not recorded which). Written as DNA, the CDR3 is TGTGCCAGCAGCTTCACAGGTTCGGGGGCCAACGTCCTGACTTTC. As protein: CASSFTGSGANVLTF.